This T cell receptor (beta chain) originates from a study of cytotoxic CD8 clonotypes in ibrutinib-treated CLL. Whole-study context: For this cohort, patients were some 12 relapsed/refractory and around 16 treatment-naive, while 17 were IGHV unmutated. After median about 71 months, roughly 14 stayed in remission, about 12 progressed; responses about 25 partial, 2 complete. Study observations and caveats: Public clonotypes showed up rarely, and on treatment they shrank or held steady.

The CDR3 length is 14 residues. V gave up 6 bases and J gave up 0 bases; unmatched junction bases: 2. Germline lookup yields CDR1 KGHSH and CDR2 LQKENI. Details on this clone: Its cognate antigen is unknown.

TCRdb keeps only in-frame clones here, not all; method: immunoSEQ multiplex PCR. This sample has fewer than 100,000 clones, with about 86% found just once. The sample was PBMCs, taken before ibrutinib treatment. The TCR was taken from a human donor with chronic lymphocytic leukemia. This sequence joins TRBV18 and TRBJ1-1, with 9 bases aligning to TRBD1. The CDR3 coding sequence is TGTGCCAGCTCGGGGGACAGGGTGAACACTGAAGCTTTCTTT. This translates into CASSGDRVNTEAFF.